These 32 T cell receptor beta chains were all obtained from the same sample, sequenced in a study of blood T cell repertoires in COVID-19. The protocol was immunoSEQ multiplex PCR, while the TCRdb copy is restricted to in-frame clones and leaves out a portion. The data contain approximately 500,000 clones, 88% of them singletons. Sequencing input: PBMCs or T cells enriched from blood (not recorded which). The source of these receptors is a woman between 40 and 55 years old who had recovered from COVID-19.

The chain has TRBV20-1 and TRBJ2-2; maybe TRBD1 (5 bases). V was clipped by 4 bases and J by 6 bases, with 6 bases between them. Germline V gene sequence: CDR1 DFQATT, CDR2 SNEGSKA (reference sequence). The CDR3 contains 11 residues. The CDR3 loop reads CSATRAGELFF. The CDR3 nucleotides read TGCAGTGCTACCAGGGCCGGGGAGCTGTTTTTT.

V gene TRBV5-1 combines with J gene TRBJ1-2, with 8 bases that match TRBD1. The CDR3 length is 15 residues. In germline, CDR1 is SGHRS, CDR2 YFSETQ. V was pared by 4 bases and J by 5 bases, with 10 bases of the junction left unmatched. CDR3 sequence reads: CASSRLQGEGYGYTF. DNA of the CDR3: TGCGCCAGCAGCCGCTTACAGGGGGAAGGTTATGGCTACACCTTC.

The table lists this clone with a count of one. The chain recombines TRBV4-3 with TRBJ2-1; D not certain. CDR3 size: 16 residues. Germline CDR1 LGHNA, CDR2 YSLEER. V dropped 2 bases and J dropped 0 bases, with 11 bases sitting between them. The chain's CDR3 is CASSQILDSSYNEQFF. The CDR3, as DNA: TGCGCCAGCAGCCAAATCCTAGATAGCTCCTACAATGAGCAGTTCTTC.

A single count supports this clone. The chain uses TRBV5-1 and TRBJ1-2, with 8 bases lining up with TRBD1. The germline gives CDR1 SGHRS, CDR2 YFSETQ. The CDR3 spans 14 residues. V lost 4 bases to trimming and J lost 5 bases; unmatched junction nucleotides: 7. CDR3 amino acids: CASSSHQGAYGYTF. The CDR3 DNA follows: TGCGCCAGCAGCAGTCATCAGGGGGCTTATGGCTACACCTTC.

The J gene is TRBJ2-2, the V gene TRBV6-4; no definite D call. The CDR3 extends over 13 amino acids. V dropped 5 bases and J dropped 4 bases, with 8 bases sitting between them. In germline, CDR1 is MRHNA, CDR2 SNTAGT. CDR3 region: CASSLESTGELFF. The CDR3 nucleotides are TGTGCCAGCAGTCTCGAGAGCACCGGGGAGCTGTTTTTT.

The chain uses TRBV5-1 and TRBJ1-2, with TRBD1 matching 8 bases. Looked up from germline, CDR1 is SGHRS and CDR2 is YFSETQ. V shed 5 bases and J 8 bases; nucleotides not matched to a gene: 11. CDR3 size: 14 residues. The CDR3 reads CASSSTGTGGGYTF. As DNA, the CDR3 is TGCGCCAGCAGTTCCACCGGGACAGGAGGGGGCTACACCTTC.

This clone was seen once. This sequence joins TRBV7-2 and TRBJ1-2; no clear D gene. CDR3 length: 14 amino acids. Germline V CDR1 and CDR2: SGHTA, FQGNSA. Trimming removed 5 bases from V and 2 bases from J, with 12 bases in between. Written as DNA, the CDR3 is TGTGCCAGCAGCGCCCTCACAGCCAACTATGGCTACACCTTC. It translates to CASSALTANYGYTF. The full variable domain, its missing parts supplied by reference TRBV7-2 and TRBJ1-2, is GAGVSQSPSNKVTEKGKDVELRCDPISGHTALYWYRQSLGQGLEFLIYFQGNSAPDKSGLPSDRFSAERTGGSVSTLTIQRTQQEDSAVYLCASSALTANYGYTFGSGTRLTVV.

The chain recombines TRBV27 with TRBJ1-1; TRBD1 matches 7 bases. From germline, CDR1 is MNHEY and CDR2 SMNVEV (reference sequence). V was clipped by 6 bases and J by 1 base; unmatched bases: 8. This CDR3 comprises 15 residues. CDR3 sequence (DNA): TGTGCCAGCAGGGCCGGGGGACAGAAGAACACTGAAGCTTTCTTT. This encodes CASRAGGQKNTEAFF.

The chain employs TRBV6-6 and TRBJ2-7, with D possibly matching TRBD1 (6 bases). This CDR3 spans 15 amino acids. Between the trimmed V and J ends, which lost 5 bases and 0 bases, there was a span of 14 bases. CDR1 is MNHNY and CDR2 is SVGAGI in the germline V gene (reference sequence). CDR3 nucleotide sequence: TGTGCCAGCAGTCCTCCGGGGACAAGCTCCTACGAGCAGTACTTC. Protein: CASSPPGTSSYEQYF.

This rearrangement joins TRBV30 to TRBJ2-1; D may be TRBD1 (5 bases). Germline lookup yields CDR1 GTSNPN and CDR2 SVGIG (reference sequence). CDR3 size: 15 residues. V lost 4 bases and J 7 bases, leaving 20 bases between the germline ends. The DNA of the CDR3 is TGTGCCTGGACCGCCGGCTGGGGAAAGGGGAATGAGCAGTTCTTC. Translating it yields CAWTAGWGKGNEQFF.

Details on this clone: This specimen includes other DNA sequences encoding the same CDR3. The chain couples TRBV18 to TRBJ1-4, with TRBD1 matching over 8 bases. Looked up from germline, CDR1 is KGHSH and CDR2 is LQKENI. The CDR3 is made up of 13 amino acids. The V gene end was trimmed by 4 bases and the J gene end by 7 bases; junction bases not matched to a gene: 2. The CDR3 nucleotides are TGTGCCAGCTCACGAGGACAGGGTGAAAAACTGTTTTTT. This codes for CASSRGQGEKLFF.

The chain has TRBV24-1 and TRBJ2-7; unclear D gene. The germline gives CDR1 KGHDR, CDR2 SFDVKD. This CDR3 contains 12 residues. The ends were cut back, 3 bases at V and 2 bases at J, with 4 bases in the middle. Here the CDR3 reads CATSDGPYEQYF. The DNA for the CDR3 is TGTGCCACCAGTGATGGCCCCTACGAGCAGTACTTC.

The chain links TRBV18 to TRBJ2-5; possibly TRBD2 for D (6 bases). Trimming stripped 2 bases from V and 2 bases from J, with 9 bases between. Germline assignment: CDR1 KGHSH and CDR2 LQKENI. The CDR3 consists of 14 residues. The CDR3 is CASSPLEGQETQYF. The CDR3 DNA is TGTGCCAGCTCACCATTGGAGGGTCAAGAGACCCAGTACTTC.

The chain is built from TRBV27 and TRBJ1-2, with D maybe TRBD1 (6 bases). CDR1 and CDR2 (germline): MNHEY, SMNVEV (reference sequence). The CDR3 contains 18 residues. The V gene lost 4 bases and the J gene lost 1 base, with 22 bases spanning the gap. The CDR3 DNA reads TGTGCCAGCAGTTCTCTCTCTTCGGGGCAGGGGATTAACTATGGCTACACCTTC. Residues: CASSSLSSGQGINYGYTF.

This chain links TRBV6-5 with TRBJ1-2; perhaps TRBD1 as D (5 bases). The V end was cut by 7 bases, the J end by 4 bases, with 19 bases between. Per the germline V gene, CDR1 is MNHEY and CDR2 is SVGAGI. CDR3 size: 15 residues. Here the CDR3 reads CASTYGGGSPYGYTF. CDR3 bases: TGTGCCAGCACCTACGGTGGGGGGTCGCCCTATGGCTACACCTTC.

The chain is built from TRBV19 and TRBJ1-2; the match to TRBD1 covers 7 bases. Germline trimming cut 6 bases from V and 8 bases from J; bases unmatched to any gene: 12. The CDR3 contains 14 residues. Looked up from germline, CDR1 is LNHDA and CDR2 is SQIVND (reference sequence). CDR3 DNA: TGTGCCAGTAGCGCCAATCGGGACAGTCGGGGCTACACCTTC. Protein sequence: CASSANRDSRGYTF.

A single count supports this clone. This sequence joins TRBV30 and TRBJ2-3; the match to TRBD2 covers 7 bases. Germline CDR1 and CDR2: GTSNPN and SVGIG (reference sequence). V lost 3 bases to trimming and J lost 6 bases; unmatched junction nucleotides: 18. This CDR3 is 17 amino acids long. The CDR3 reads CAWSSMGGRSSRDTQYF. The CDR3, as DNA: TGTGCCTGGAGCTCGATGGGAGGGAGGTCCTCAAGGGATACGCAGTATTTT.

With regard to this clone: This specimen includes other DNA sequences encoding the same CDR3. The DNA for the CDR3 is TGCGCCAGCTCCCAGGACAGGGCCTACGAGCAGTACTTC. This sequence encodes CASSQDRAYEQYF. The chain links TRBV5-1 to TRBJ2-7, with TRBD1 matching over 8 bases. This CDR3 region has 13 residues. Per germline, CDR1 SGHRS and CDR2 YFSETQ. The junction had 5 bases not matched to a gene; V was cut back by 7 bases and J by 2 bases.

The chain joins TRBV25-1 to TRBJ2-1, with 9 bases lining up with TRBD2. This CDR3 spans 17 amino acids. V lost 4 bases to trimming and J lost 1 base; unmatched junction nucleotides: 8. Looked up from germline, CDR1 is MGHDK and CDR2 is SYGVNS. This CDR3 reads CASSAESGRPSYNEQFF. The CDR3 DNA follows: TGTGCCAGCAGTGCCGAGAGCGGGAGGCCATCCTACAATGAGCAGTTCTTC.

The CDR3 here is CASSQVRDTTDTQYF. As DNA, the CDR3 is TGTGCCAGCAGCCAAGTTCGAGACACAACAGATACGCAGTATTTT. V is TRBV3-1 (or the pseudogene TRBV3-2) and J is TRBJ2-3, with D unclear. CDR1 is LGHDT and CDR2 is YNNKEL in the germline V gene (reference sequence). V lost 1 base and J 3 bases, leaving 11 bases between the germline ends. The CDR3 has 15 amino acids.

This sequence joins TRBV14 and TRBJ2-1, with TRBD2 matching over 7 bases. The germline V gene encodes CDR1 SGHDN and CDR2 FVKESK. The CDR3 extends over 14 amino acids. J gave up 7 bases and V 4 bases, and 7 bases lay outside the gene matches. The CDR3 sequence: CASSLSGRLNEQFF. CDR3 DNA sequence: TGTGCCAGCAGCCTTAGCGGGCGGCTTAATGAGCAGTTCTTC. Using reference TRBV14 and TRBJ2-1 for the parts outside the CDR3, the full variable domain is EAGVTQFPSHSVIEKGQTVTLRCDPISGHDNLYWYRRVMGKEIKFLLHFVKESKQDESGMPNNRFLAERTGGTYSTLKVQPAELEDSGVYFCASSLSGRLNEQFFGPGTRLTVL.

This rearrangement joins TRBV6-2 or TRBV6-3 to TRBJ2-7, with D unresolved. Germline V gene lookup returns CDR1 MNHEY and CDR2 SVGEGT. V lost 4 bases and J lost 6, with 13 bases in between. The CDR3 consists of 13 residues. The CDR3 region has the DNA TGTGCCAGCAGTTCCGCTAGGTCGAGCGAGCAGTACTTC. As protein: CASSSARSSEQYF.

To note about this clone: The sample carries other DNA sequences with the same CDR3. The chain carries TRBV18 and TRBJ2-7; D is possibly TRBD2 (6 bases). Per the germline V gene, CDR1 is KGHSH and CDR2 is LQKENI. V lost 3 bases to trimming and J lost 1 base, with 7 bases between them. This CDR3 region has 13 residues. The CDR3 reads CASSPSGSYEQYF. The CDR3 nucleotides are TGTGCCAGCTCACCCAGCGGGTCCTACGAGCAGTACTTC.

V is TRBV7-2 and J is TRBJ2-1; 9 bases agree with TRBD2. The CDR3 has 16 amino acids. Germline-derived CDR1 and CDR2 are SGHTA and FQGNSA. Trimming took 1 base from V and 9 from J; bases not matched to a gene: 10. CDR3 loop: CASSLDSVGLAFEQFF. DNA for the CDR3: TGTGCCAGCAGCTTAGATTCAGTGGGACTAGCCTTTGAGCAGTTCTTC.

The CDR3 DNA is TGTGCCAGCAGCGCCGTGAGCGGGTCGGGGAAACCTAACTATGGCTACACCTTC. This sequence encodes CASSAVSGSGKPNYGYTF. The chain carries TRBV9 and TRBJ1-2; the D is unclear. CDR1 SGDLS and CDR2 YYNGEE come from the germline V gene. Trimming shortened V by 3 bases and J by 0 bases, and 21 bases separated the two germline ends. This CDR3 is built from 18 residues.

V usage is TRBV3-1 (or the pseudogene TRBV3-2) and J usage is TRBJ2-5; D is possibly TRBD2 (6 bases). The germline CDR1 and CDR2 sequences are LGHDT and YNNKEL (reference sequence). This CDR3 is built from 14 residues. Trimming left V 6 bases short and J 1 base short, with 12 bases between. The CDR3 here is CASRRRGTQETQYF. CDR3 DNA sequence: TGTGCCAGCAGGCGCCGGGGGACCCAAGAGACCCAGTACTTC.

In its sample, this clone was seen once. This rearrangement joins TRBV30 to TRBJ1-4, with 12 nucleotides matching TRBD1. The CDR3 loop spans 14 amino acids. J lost 7 bases, V lost 3 bases, and 3 bases had no gene match. CDR1 is GTSNPN, CDR2 SVGIG, per germline (reference sequence). The CDR3 nucleotides are TGTGCCTGGAGGGGGACAGGGGGCAGTGAAAAACTGTTTTTT. Translation: CAWRGTGGSEKLFF.

This rearrangement joins TRBV5-8 to TRBJ1-4, with 8 nucleotides matching TRBD1. In germline, CDR1 is SGHTS, CDR2 YDEGEE. The ends lost 3 bases at V and 17 bases at J; junction bases unmatched: 18. The CDR3 runs to 15 residues. Written as DNA, the CDR3 is TGTGCCAGCAGCTCGCAAGCTGGGTCTGGACAGGGCCGTTTTTTT. This translates into CASSSQAGSGQGRFF.

J is TRBJ1-1 and V is TRBV7-9; D is possibly TRBD1 (5 bases). Trimming pared 3 bases from V and 3 bases from J, leaving 8 bases between. From germline, CDR1 is SEHNR and CDR2 FQNEAQ (reference sequence). The CDR3 sequence is 13 residues long. CDR3 loop: CASSFGGYTEAFF. The CDR3 bases are TGTGCCAGCAGCTTCGGGGGGTACACTGAAGCTTTCTTT.

The chain has TRBV24-1 and TRBJ1-2; 8 bases are shared with TRBD1. CDR1 KGHDR and CDR2 SFDVKD come from the germline V gene. V lost 2 bases, J lost 7 bases, and 8 bases stayed unmatched. The CDR3 has 15 amino acids. The DNA for the CDR3 is TGTGCCACCAGTGATTCTAGGACAGGGTACGGTGGCTACACCTTC. Residues: CATSDSRTGYGGYTF.

V usage is TRBV19 and J usage is TRBJ1-1; TRBD1 matches at 7 bases. CDR3 length equals 13 residues. Per the germline V gene, CDR1 is LNHDA and CDR2 is SQIVND (reference sequence). The V gene end was trimmed by 7 bases and the J gene end by 7 bases; junction bases not matched to a gene: 9. CDR3 loop: CASILDRRGEAFF. CDR3 in DNA: TGTGCCAGTATCCTGGACAGGAGGGGTGAAGCTTTCTTT.

The V and J genes are TRBV4-2 and TRBJ2-1, with 7 nucleotides matching TRBD2. The CDR3 consists of 16 residues. V shed 0 bases and J 3 bases; nucleotides not matched to a gene: 5. Germline CDR1 LGHNA, CDR2 YNFKEQ. CDR3 protein: CASSQEGTNNYNEQFF. In DNA form, the CDR3 reads TGTGCCAGCAGCCAAGAGGGGACTAACAACTACAATGAGCAGTTCTTC.